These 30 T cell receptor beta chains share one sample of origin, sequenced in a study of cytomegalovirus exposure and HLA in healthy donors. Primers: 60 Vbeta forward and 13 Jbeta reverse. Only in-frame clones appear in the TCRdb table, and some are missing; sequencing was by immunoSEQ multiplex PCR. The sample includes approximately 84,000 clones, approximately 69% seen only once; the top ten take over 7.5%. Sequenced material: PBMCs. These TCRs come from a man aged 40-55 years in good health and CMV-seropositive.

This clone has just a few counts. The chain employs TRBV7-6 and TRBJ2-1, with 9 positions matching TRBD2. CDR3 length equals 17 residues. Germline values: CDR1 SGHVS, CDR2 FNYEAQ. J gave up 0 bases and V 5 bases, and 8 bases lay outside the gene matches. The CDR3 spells CASSAVFSGGSYNEQFF. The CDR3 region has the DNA TGTGCCAGCAGCGCAGTTTTTAGCGGGGGCTCCTACAATGAGCAGTTCTTC.

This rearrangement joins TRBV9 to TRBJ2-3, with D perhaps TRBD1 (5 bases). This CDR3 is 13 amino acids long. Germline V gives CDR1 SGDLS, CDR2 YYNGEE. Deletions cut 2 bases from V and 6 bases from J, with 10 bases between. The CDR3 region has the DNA TGTGCCAGCAGCGTCGACAGTCTGGATACGCAGTATTTT. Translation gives CASSVDSLDTQYF.

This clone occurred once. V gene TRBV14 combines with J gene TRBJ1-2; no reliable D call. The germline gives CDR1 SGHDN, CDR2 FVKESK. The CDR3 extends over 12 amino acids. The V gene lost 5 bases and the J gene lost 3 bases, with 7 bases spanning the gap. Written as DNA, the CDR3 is TGTGCCAGCAGCGACAATTACTATGGCTACACCTTC. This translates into CASSDNYYGYTF.

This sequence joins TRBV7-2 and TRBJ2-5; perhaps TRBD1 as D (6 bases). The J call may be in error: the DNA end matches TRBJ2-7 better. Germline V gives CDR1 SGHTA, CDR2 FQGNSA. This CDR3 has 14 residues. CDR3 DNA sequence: TGTGCCAGCAGCCACGGGACAAACTACTACGAGCAGTACTTC. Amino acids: CASSHGTNYYEQYF.

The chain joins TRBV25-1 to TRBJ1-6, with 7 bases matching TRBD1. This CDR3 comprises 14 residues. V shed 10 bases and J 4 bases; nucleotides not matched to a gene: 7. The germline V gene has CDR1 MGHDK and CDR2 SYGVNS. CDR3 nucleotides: TGTGCCACGCAAAAGACAGGGTATAATTCACCCCTCCACTTT. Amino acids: CATQKTGYNSPLHF.

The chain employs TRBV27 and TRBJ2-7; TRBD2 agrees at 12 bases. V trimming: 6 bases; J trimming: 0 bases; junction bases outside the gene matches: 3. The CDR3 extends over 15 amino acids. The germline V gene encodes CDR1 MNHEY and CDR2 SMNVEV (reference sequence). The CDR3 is CASSPGLAGSYEQYF. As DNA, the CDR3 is TGTGCCAGCAGCCCGGGACTAGCGGGCTCCTACGAGCAGTACTTC.

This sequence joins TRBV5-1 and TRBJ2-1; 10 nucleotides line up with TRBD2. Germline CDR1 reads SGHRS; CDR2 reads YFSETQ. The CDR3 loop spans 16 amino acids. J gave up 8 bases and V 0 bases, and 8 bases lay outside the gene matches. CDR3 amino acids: CASSLDAAGGPDEQFF. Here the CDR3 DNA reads TGCGCCAGCAGCTTGGATGCAGCGGGAGGGCCGGATGAGCAGTTCTTC.

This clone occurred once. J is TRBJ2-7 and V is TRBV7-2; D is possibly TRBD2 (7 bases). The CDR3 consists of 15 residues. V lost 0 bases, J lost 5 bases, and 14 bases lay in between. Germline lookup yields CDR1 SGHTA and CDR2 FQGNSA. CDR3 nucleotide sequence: TGTGCCAGCAGCTTAGCGGGAGGGGGGGCGGACGAGCAGTACTTC. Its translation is CASSLAGGGADEQYF. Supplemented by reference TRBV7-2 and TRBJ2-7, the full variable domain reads GAGVSQSPSNKVTEKGKDVELRCDPISGHTALYWYRQSLGQGLEFLIYFQGNSAPDKSGLPSDRFSAERTGGSVSTLTIQRTQQEDSAVYLCASSLAGGGADEQYFGPGTRLTVT.

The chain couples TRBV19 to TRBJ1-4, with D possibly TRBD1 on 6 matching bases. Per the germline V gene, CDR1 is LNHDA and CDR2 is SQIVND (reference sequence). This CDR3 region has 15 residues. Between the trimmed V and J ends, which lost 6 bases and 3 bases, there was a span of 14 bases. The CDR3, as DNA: TGTGCCAGTAGACATCACAGGGCACCTAATGAAAAACTGTTTTTT. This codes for CASRHHRAPNEKLFF.

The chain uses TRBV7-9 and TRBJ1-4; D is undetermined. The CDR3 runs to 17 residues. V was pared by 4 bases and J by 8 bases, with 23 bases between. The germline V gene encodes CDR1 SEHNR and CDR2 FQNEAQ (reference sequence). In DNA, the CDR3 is TGTGCCAGCAGCTCGTCGGTTCCGAGCCCCTTGTGGGAAAAACTGTTTTTT. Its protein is CASSSSVPSPLWEKLFF.

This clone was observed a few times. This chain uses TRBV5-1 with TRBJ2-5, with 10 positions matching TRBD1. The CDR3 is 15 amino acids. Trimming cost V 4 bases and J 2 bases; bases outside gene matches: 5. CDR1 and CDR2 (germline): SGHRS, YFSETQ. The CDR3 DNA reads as TGCGCCAGCAGCCCCCTGGGACAGGGGCAAGAGACCCAGTACTTC. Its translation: CASSPLGQGQETQYF. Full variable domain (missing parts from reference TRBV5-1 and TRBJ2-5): KAGVTQTPRYLIKTRGQQVTLSCSPISGHRSVSWYQQTPGQGLQFLFEYFSETQRNKGNFPGRFSGRQFSNSRSEMNVSTLELGDSALYLCASSPLGQGQETQYFGPGTRLLVL.

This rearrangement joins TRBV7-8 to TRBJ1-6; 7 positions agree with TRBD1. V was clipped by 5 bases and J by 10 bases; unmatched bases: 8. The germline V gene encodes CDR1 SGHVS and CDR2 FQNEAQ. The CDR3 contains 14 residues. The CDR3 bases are TGTGCCAGCAGCCCGCGACAGGGCGCCTCACCCCTCCACTTT. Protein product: CASSPRQGASPLHF.

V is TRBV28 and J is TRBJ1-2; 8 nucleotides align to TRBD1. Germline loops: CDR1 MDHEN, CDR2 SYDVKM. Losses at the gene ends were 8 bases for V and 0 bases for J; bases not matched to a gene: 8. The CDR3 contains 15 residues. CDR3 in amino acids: CASQGQAKANYGYTF. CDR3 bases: TGTGCCAGCCAGGGACAGGCTAAAGCTAACTATGGCTACACCTTC.

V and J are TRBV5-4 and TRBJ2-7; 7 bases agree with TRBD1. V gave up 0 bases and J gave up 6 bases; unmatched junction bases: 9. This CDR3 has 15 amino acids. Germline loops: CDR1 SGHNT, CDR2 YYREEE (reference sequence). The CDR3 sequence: CASSLDRGLMGEQYF. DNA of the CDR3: TGTGCCAGCAGCTTGGACAGGGGTCTGATGGGCGAGCAGTACTTC.

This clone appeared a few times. The CDR3 nucleotides read TGTGCCAGCAGCCGAGGGGGAGGGGAGACAGATACGCAGTATTTT. This gives the protein CASSRGGGETDTQYF. This chain connects TRBV7-7 to TRBJ2-3, with D possibly being TRBD2 (7 bases). The length of the CDR3 is 15 residues. The V end was cut by 5 bases, the J end by 3 bases, with 15 bases between. Germline assignment: CDR1 SSHAT and CDR2 FNYEAQ (reference sequence).

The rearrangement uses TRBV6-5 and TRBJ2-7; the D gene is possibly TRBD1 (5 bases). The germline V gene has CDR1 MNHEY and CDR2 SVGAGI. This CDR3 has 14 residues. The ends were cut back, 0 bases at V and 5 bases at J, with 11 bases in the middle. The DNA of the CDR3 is TGTGCCAGCAGTTACTCACGCAGGGAACACGAGCAGTACTTC. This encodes CASSYSRREHEQYF.

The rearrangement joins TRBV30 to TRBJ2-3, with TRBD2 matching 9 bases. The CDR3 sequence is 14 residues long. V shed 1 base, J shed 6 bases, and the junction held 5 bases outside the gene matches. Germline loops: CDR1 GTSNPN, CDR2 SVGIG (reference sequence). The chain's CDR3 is CAWSGIAGEDTQYF. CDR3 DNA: TGTGCCTGGAGTGGGATAGCGGGAGAGGATACGCAGTATTTT.

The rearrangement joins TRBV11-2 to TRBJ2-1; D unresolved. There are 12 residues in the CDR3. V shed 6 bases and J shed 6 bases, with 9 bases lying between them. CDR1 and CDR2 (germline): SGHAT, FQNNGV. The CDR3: CASSTETNEQFF. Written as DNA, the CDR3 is TGTGCCAGCAGTACAGAGACCAATGAGCAGTTCTTC.

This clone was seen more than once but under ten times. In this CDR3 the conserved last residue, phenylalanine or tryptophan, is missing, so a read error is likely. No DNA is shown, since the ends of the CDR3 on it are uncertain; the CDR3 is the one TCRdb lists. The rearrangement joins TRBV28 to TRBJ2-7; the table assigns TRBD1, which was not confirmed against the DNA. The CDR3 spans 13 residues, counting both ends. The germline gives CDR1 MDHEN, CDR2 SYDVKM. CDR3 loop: CASSPGTGGIVGR.

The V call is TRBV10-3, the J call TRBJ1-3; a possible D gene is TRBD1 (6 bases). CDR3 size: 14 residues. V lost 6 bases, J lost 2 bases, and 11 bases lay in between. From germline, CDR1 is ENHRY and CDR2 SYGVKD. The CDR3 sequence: CAIRPQGPGNTIYF. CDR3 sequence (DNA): TGTGCCATCAGACCACAGGGACCTGGAAACACCATATATTTT.

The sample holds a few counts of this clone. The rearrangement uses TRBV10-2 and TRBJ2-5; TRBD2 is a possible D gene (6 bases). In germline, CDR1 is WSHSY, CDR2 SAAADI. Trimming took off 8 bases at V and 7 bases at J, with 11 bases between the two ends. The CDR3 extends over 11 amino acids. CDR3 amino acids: CASSNGGTQYF. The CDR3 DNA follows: TGCGCCAGCTCTAACGGGGGGACCCAGTACTTC.

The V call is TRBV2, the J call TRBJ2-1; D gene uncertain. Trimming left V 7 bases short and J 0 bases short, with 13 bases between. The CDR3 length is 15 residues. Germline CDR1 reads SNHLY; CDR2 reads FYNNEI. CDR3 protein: CASTESRSSYNEQFF. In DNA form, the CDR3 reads TGTGCCAGCACGGAATCTAGAAGCTCCTACAATGAGCAGTTCTTC.

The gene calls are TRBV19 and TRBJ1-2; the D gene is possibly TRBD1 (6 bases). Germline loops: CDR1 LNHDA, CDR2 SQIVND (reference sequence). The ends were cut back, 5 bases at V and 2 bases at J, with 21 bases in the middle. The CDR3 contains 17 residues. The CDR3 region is CASSSWLTGPVNYGYTF. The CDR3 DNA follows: TGTGCCAGTAGTTCATGGTTAACAGGGCCTGTCAACTATGGCTACACCTTC.

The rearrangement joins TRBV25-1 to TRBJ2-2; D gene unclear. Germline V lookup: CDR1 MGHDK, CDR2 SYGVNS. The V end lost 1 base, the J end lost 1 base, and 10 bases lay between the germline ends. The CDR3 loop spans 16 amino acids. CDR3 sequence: CASSEWRAQNTGELFF. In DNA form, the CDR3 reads TGTGCCAGCAGTGAATGGAGAGCCCAGAACACCGGGGAGCTGTTTTTT.

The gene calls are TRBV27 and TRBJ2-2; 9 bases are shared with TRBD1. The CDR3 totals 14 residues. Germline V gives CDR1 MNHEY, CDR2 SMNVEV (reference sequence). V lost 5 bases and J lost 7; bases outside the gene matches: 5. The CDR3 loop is CASSPDRGNGELFF. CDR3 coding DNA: TGTGCCAGCAGTCCGGACAGGGGTAACGGGGAGCTGTTTTTT.

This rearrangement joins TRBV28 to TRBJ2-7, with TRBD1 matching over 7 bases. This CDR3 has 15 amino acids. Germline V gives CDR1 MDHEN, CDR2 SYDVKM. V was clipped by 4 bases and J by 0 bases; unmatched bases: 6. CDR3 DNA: TGTGCCAGCAGTTCCGGACAGGTGAGCTCCTACGAGCAGTACTTC. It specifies CASSSGQVSSYEQYF.

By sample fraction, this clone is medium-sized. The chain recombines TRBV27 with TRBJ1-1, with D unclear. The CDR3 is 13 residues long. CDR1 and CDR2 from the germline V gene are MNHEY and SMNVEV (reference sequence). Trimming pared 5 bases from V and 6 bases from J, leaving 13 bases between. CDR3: CASSVWAASEAFF. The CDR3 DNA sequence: TGTGCCAGCAGTGTGTGGGCCGCCTCTGAAGCTTTCTTT.

The CDR3 nucleotides read TGTGCCAGCAGTTCGCTCAGTGAAACCGGGGAGCTGTTTTTT. It specifies CASSSLSETGELFF. The chain couples TRBV6-5 to TRBJ2-2; unclear D gene. CDR1 MNHEY and CDR2 SVGAGI come from the germline V gene. V gave up 4 bases and J gave up 5 bases, with 11 bases separating them. The CDR3 consists of 14 residues.

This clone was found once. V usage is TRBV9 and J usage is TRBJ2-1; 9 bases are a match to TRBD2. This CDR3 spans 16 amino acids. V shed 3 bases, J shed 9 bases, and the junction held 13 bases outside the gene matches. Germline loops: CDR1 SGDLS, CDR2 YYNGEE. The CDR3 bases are TGTGCCAGCAGCGCCCAACGTGGCGGGAGGGCCGGTGAGCAGTTCTTC. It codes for CASSAQRGGRAGEQFF.

CDR3: CASSLRESYEQYF. The CDR3 coding sequence is TGCGCCAGCAGCCTCCGAGAAAGCTACGAGCAGTACTTC. The chain links TRBV4-1 to TRBJ2-7; D not certain. This CDR3 comprises 13 residues. Germline lookup yields CDR1 MGHRA and CDR2 YSYEKL. V dropped 4 bases and J dropped 3 bases, with 10 bases sitting between them.